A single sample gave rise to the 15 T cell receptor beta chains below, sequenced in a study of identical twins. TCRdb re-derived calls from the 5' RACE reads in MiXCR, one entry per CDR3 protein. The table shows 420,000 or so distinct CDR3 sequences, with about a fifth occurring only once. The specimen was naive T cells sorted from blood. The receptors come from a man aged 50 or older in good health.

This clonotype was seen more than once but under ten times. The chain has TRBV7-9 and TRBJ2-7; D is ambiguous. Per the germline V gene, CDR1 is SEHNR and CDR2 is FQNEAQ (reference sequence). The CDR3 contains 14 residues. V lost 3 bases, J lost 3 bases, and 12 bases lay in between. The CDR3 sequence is CASSLGKLRYEQYF. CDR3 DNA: TGTGCCAGCAGCTTGGGGAAACTCCGCTACGAGCAGTACTTC.

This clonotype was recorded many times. CDR3 sequence reads: CSARDPRSTDTQYF. For the CDR3, the DNA is TGCAGTGCTAGAGATCCTCGTAGCACAGATACGCAGTATTTT. The chain is built from TRBV20-1 and TRBJ2-3, with D unresolved. This CDR3 is 14 amino acids long. Germline CDR1 and CDR2: DFQATT and SNEGSKA (reference sequence). V gave up 0 bases and J gave up 0 bases, with 7 bases separating them.

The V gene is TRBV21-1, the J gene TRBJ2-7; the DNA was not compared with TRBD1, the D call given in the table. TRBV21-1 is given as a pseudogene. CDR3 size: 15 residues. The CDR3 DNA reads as TGTGCCAGCAGCAAAGCGATGGGGGACAGCTACGAGCAGTACTTC. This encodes CASSKAMGDSYEQYF.

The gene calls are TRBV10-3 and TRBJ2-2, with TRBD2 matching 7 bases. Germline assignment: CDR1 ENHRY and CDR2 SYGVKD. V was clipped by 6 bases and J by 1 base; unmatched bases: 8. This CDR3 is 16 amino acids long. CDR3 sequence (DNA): TGTGCCATCAGGGAGAACGAGCGGGGGAACACCGGGGAGCTGTTTTTT. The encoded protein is CAIRENERGNTGELFF.

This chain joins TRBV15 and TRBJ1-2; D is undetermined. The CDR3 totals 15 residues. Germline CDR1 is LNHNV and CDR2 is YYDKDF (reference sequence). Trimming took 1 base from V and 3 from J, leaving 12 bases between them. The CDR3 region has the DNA TGTGCCACCAGCAGAGGCATGCTTGGACACTATGGCTACACCTTC. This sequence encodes CATSRGMLGHYGYTF.

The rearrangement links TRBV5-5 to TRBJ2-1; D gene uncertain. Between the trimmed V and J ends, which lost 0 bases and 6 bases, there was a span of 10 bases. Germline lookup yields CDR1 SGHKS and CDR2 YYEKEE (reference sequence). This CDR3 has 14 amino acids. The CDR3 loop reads CASSLEGFSNEQFF. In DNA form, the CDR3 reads TGTGCCAGCAGCTTGGAGGGTTTCAGCAATGAGCAGTTCTTC.

This CDR3 reads CASSLYGLAGPTDTQYF. The CDR3 DNA sequence: TGTGCCAGCAGCCTTTATGGGCTAGCGGGACCCACAGATACGCAGTATTTT. The J gene is TRBJ2-3, the V gene TRBV7-2; 9 bases are shared with TRBD2. The CDR3 consists of 17 residues. Trimming removed 5 bases from V and 2 bases from J; junction bases left unmatched: 11. Germline V CDR1 and CDR2: SGHTA, FQGNSA.

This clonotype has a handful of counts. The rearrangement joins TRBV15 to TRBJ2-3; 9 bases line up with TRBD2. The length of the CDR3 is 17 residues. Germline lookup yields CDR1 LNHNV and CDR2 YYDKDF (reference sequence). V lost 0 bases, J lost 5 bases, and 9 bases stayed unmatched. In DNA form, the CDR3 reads TGTGCCACCAGCAGAGATATATTAGCGGGAGTACTAGATACGCAGTATTTT. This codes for CATSRDILAGVLDTQYF.

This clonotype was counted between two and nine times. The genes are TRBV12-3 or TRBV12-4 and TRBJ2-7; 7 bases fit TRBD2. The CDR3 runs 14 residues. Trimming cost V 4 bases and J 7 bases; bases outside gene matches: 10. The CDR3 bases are TGTGCCAGCAGTTATGGCGGGAGTGGGTTGGAGCAGTACTTC. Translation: CASSYGGSGLEQYF.

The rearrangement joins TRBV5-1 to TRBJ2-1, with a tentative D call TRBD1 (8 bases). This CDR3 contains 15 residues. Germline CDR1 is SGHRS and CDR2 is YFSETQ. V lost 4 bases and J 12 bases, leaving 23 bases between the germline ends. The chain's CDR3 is CASSLGDRSSGGQFF. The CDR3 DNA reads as TGCGCCAGCAGCCTAGGGGACAGGTCCTCGGGGGGGCAGTTCTTC.

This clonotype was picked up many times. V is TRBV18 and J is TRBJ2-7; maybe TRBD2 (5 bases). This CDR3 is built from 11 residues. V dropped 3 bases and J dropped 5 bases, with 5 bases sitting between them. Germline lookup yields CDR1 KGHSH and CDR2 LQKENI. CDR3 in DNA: TGTGCCAGCTCACCGCGGGACGAGCAGTACTTC. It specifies CASSPRDEQYF.

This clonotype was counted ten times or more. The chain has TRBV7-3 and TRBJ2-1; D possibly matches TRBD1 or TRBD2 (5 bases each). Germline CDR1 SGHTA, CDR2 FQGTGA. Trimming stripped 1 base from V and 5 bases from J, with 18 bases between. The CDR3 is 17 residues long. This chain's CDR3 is CASSLMLGVQADNEQFF. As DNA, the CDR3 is TGTGCCAGCAGCTTAATGCTGGGGGTTCAGGCCGACAATGAGCAGTTCTTC.

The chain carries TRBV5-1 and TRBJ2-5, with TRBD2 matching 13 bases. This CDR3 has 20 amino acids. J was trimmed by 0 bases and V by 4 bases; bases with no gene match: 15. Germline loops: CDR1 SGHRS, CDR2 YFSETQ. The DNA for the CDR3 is TGCGCCAGCAGCCGTGGGCTACTAGCGGGAGGGACTAAAAACCAAGAGACCCAGTACTTC. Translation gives CASSRGLLAGGTKNQETQYF.

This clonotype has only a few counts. The CDR3 region has the DNA TGTGCCAGCAGCGCACCCGAGGCCCCCTACGAGCAGTACTTC. It is translated as CASSAPEAPYEQYF. V is TRBV7-2 and J is TRBJ2-7, with D unclear. The germline V and J ends were trimmed by 5 bases and 2 bases, with 13 bases remaining between them. Germline CDR1 is SGHTA and CDR2 is FQGNSA. This CDR3 comprises 14 residues.

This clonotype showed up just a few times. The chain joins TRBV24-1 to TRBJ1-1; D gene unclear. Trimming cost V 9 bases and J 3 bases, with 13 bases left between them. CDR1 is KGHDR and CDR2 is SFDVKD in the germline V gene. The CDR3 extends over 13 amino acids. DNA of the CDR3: TGTGCCACCGCGACTGGTTCGCACACTGAAGCTTTCTTT. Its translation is CATATGSHTEAFF.